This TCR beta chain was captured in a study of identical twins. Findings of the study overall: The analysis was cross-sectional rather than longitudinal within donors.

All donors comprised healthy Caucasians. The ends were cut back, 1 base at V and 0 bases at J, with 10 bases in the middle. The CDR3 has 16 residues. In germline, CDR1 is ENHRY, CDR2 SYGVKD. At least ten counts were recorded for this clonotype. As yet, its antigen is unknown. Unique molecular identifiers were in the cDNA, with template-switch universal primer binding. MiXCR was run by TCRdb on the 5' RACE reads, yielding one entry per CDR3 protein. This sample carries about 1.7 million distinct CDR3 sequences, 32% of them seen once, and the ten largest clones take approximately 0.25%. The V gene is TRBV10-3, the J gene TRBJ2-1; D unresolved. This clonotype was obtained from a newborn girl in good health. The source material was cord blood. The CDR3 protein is CAISELAGGSYNEQFF. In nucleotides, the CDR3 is TGTGCCATCAGTGAGTTGGCAGGCGGCTCCTACAATGAGCAGTTCTTC.